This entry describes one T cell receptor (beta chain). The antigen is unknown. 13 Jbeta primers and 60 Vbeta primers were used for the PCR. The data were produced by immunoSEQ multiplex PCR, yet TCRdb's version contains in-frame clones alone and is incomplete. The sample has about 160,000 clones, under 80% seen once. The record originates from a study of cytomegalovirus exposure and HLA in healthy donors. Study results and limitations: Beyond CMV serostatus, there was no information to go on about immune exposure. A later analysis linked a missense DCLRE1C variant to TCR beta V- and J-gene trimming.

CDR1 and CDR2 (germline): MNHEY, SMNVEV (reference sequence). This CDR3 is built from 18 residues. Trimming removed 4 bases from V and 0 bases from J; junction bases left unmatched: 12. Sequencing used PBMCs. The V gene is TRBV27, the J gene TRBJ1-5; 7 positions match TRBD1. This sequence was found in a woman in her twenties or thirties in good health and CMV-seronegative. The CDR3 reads CASSYRGIGGYSNQPQHF. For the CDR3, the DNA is TGTGCCAGCAGTTACAGGGGCATAGGAGGGTATAGCAATCAGCCCCAGCATTTT.